This T cell receptor beta chain was recorded in a study of T-cell reconstitution after alpha-beta-depleted transplantation in children. Details on this clonotype: The antigen remains undetermined. One junction end does not reproduce the germline sequence, and a read error may be involved.

The CDR3 loop spans 15 amino acids. CDR1 is LGHDT, CDR2 YNNKEL, per germline (reference sequence). Study-level findings and limits: About two months after transplant, alpha-beta T cells reportedly came from several hundred expanded graft clones. A year post-transplant, T-cell counts and diversity derived mostly from newly produced T cells. Recipient T cells and thymic progenitors that survived were the source of the high TCRbeta diversity seen at day 60 in some patients.

Construction of the TCRbeta library involved unique molecular identifiers. TCRdb reanalysed the PCR reads using MiXCR and keeps one entry per CDR3 protein. Among nearly 350,000 distinct CDR3 sequences listed, 15% to 20% were seen once. The sequencing used PBMCs, mostly from graft donor cells, collected 360 days after TCRalphabeta/CD19-depleted stem cell transplant. The chain employs TRBV3-1 and TRBJ1-4; the D is unclear. This TCR was sampled from a male patient between 2 and 10 years old who had a stem cell transplant for acute lymphoblastic leukemia, so the T cells may come from the graft donor. The CDR3 DNA sequence: TGTGCCTGCAGCCGCGACTCGGACTGGAATGAAAAACTGTTTTTT. Translated, it gives CACSRDSDWNEKLFF.